Shown below are 24 T cell receptor beta chains from a single sample sequenced in a study of T-cell memory formation after mild COVID-19. TCRdb reprocessed the 5' RACE reads with MiXCR, giving one entry per CDR3 protein. The top ten clones hold under 2.5% of a sample with some 150,000 distinct CDR3 sequences, about 6% of them seen once. Material: PBMCs or a T cell subset sorted from them (not recorded which). The source is an adult woman who had mild COVID-19 (a few samples of this study predate the infection). Cell type and time point are not known.

In its sample, this clonotype was seen many times. The V gene is TRBV10-3, the J gene TRBJ2-1; perhaps D is TRBD1 or TRBD2 (6 bases each). Between the trimmed V and J ends, which lost 8 bases and 8 bases, there was a span of 19 bases. Germline V gene sequence: CDR1 ENHRY, CDR2 SYGVKD. This CDR3 is built from 14 residues. The CDR3 loop is CAIRRDSSGDEQFF. For the CDR3, the DNA is TGTGCCATCCGGAGGGACTCTTCAGGGGATGAGCAGTTCTTC.

This clonotype was counted many times. The chain uses TRBV10-3 and TRBJ1-2; TRBD1 matches at 8 bases. The V gene end was trimmed by 5 bases and the J gene end by 4 bases; junction bases not matched to a gene: 6. There are 14 residues in the CDR3. Germline CDR1 ENHRY, CDR2 SYGVKD. The CDR3 is CAISSTGAFYGYTF. The CDR3 coding sequence is TGTGCCATCAGTTCGACAGGGGCCTTCTATGGCTACACCTTC.

This clonotype was observed at least ten times. The V and J genes are TRBV7-8 and TRBJ1-1; D call uncertain. CDR1 and CDR2 (germline): SGHVS, FQNEAQ. The CDR3 has 12 residues. V lost 5 bases and J 1 base, leaving 5 bases between the germline ends. CDR3 sequence: CASSLQNTEAFF. CDR3 nucleotide sequence: TGTGCCAGCAGCCTCCAGAACACTGAAGCTTTCTTT. Full variable domain (remainder filled in from reference TRBV7-8 and TRBJ1-1): GAGVSQSPRYKVAKRGQDVALRCDPISGHVSLFWYQQALGQGPEFLTYFQNEAQLDKSGLPSDRFFAERPEGSVSTLKIQRTQQEDSAVYLCASSLQNTEAFFGQGTRLTVV.

At least ten counts were recorded for this clonotype. CDR3 in DNA: TGTGCCAGTAGTATAGGGCTAGCGACCACCACAGATACGCAGTATTTT. This sequence encodes CASSIGLATTTDTQYF. The chain carries TRBV19 and TRBJ2-3; tentatively, D is TRBD2 (6 bases). This CDR3 has 16 residues. Germline V gives CDR1 LNHDA, CDR2 SQIVND (reference sequence). V was shortened by 1 base and J by 2 bases, with 13 bases between the two germline ends.

This clonotype appeared many times. V is TRBV7-9 and J is TRBJ1-2; TRBD1 might be the D (6 bases). The CDR3 consists of 15 residues. Looked up from germline, CDR1 is SEHNR and CDR2 is FQNEAQ (reference sequence). Trimming removed 5 bases at V and 5 bases at J, with 18 bases between. CDR3 protein: CASSLEGVARYGYTF. The CDR3, as DNA: TGTGCCAGCAGCCTAGAGGGGGTCGCCCGGTATGGCTACACCTTC.

This clonotype was found many times. The chain uses TRBV7-2 and TRBJ1-4; unclear D gene. V was shortened by 5 bases and J by 7 bases, with 17 bases between the two germline ends. The CDR3 totals 15 residues. CDR1 and CDR2 from the germline V gene are SGHTA and FQGNSA. This CDR3 reads CASSRSFIGGEKLFF. Here the CDR3 DNA reads TGTGCCAGCAGCCGGTCTTTCATCGGAGGTGAAAAACTGTTTTTT.

The genes are TRBV4-2 and TRBJ2-1; 10 bases match TRBD1. From germline, CDR1 is LGHNA and CDR2 YNFKEQ. The CDR3 consists of 15 residues. Trimming cost V 4 bases and J 8 bases; bases outside gene matches: 8. This CDR3 is CASSRRDRGGDEQFF. In DNA, the CDR3 is TGTGCCAGCAGCCGCCGGGACAGGGGAGGAGATGAGCAGTTCTTC.

The chain uses TRBV29-1 and TRBJ2-1; the D is unclear. V dropped 4 bases and J dropped 10 bases, with 8 bases sitting between them. From germline, CDR1 is SQVTM and CDR2 ANQGSEA. The CDR3 consists of 10 residues. CDR3 region: CSVVTPEQFF. CDR3 sequence (DNA): TGCAGCGTTGTCACTCCAGAGCAGTTCTTC.

This clonotype was recorded many times. The rearrangement joins TRBV5-1 to TRBJ2-1; 9 bases fit TRBD2. Trimming at V came to 3 bases and at J to 6 bases, leaving 7 bases not matched to a gene. Looked up from germline, CDR1 is SGHRS and CDR2 is YFSETQ. This CDR3 spans 15 amino acids. The CDR3 is CASSSGLAGSNEQFF. CDR3 nucleotides: TGCGCCAGCAGCTCGGGCCTAGCGGGGAGCAATGAGCAGTTCTTC.

The chain recombines TRBV7-9 with TRBJ1-1, with D perhaps matching TRBD1 (5 bases). This CDR3 has 12 residues. V was trimmed by 8 bases and J by 2 bases, leaving 9 bases between them. Germline CDR1 SEHNR, CDR2 FQNEAQ (reference sequence). The CDR3 reads CASGAANTEAFF. In nucleotides, the CDR3 is TGTGCCAGCGGGGCAGCCAACACTGAAGCTTTCTTT.

The gene calls are TRBV5-5 and TRBJ2-6; D call uncertain. CDR1 SGHKS and CDR2 YYEKEE come from the germline V gene (reference sequence). The ends were cut back, 0 bases at V and 4 bases at J, with 8 bases in the middle. The CDR3 consists of 15 residues. The CDR3 is CASSLAAEGANVLTF. In DNA form, the CDR3 reads TGTGCCAGCAGCTTGGCTGCAGAAGGGGCCAACGTCCTGACTTTC.

This clonotype occurred many times. This rearrangement joins TRBV20-1 to TRBJ2-7, with TRBD2 identical over 8 bases. With V trimmed by 0 bases and J by 3 bases, 7 bases remained unmatched. The length of the CDR3 is 15 residues. The V gene's germline CDR1 is DFQATT and CDR2 SNEGSKA (reference sequence). CDR3 sequence reads: CSARDPTSGYYEQYF. CDR3 bases: TGCAGTGCTAGAGATCCAACTAGCGGTTACTACGAGCAGTACTTC.

The table lists this clonotype with many counts. The chain links TRBV25-1 to TRBJ2-1; D is perhaps TRBD2 (6 bases). Trimming removed 3 bases from V and 3 bases from J, with 9 bases in between. Germline CDR1 reads MGHDK; CDR2 reads SYGVNS. The CDR3 is 14 residues long. CDR3 amino acids: CASSDPGLYNEQFF. In nucleotides, the CDR3 is TGTGCCAGCAGTGATCCGGGACTCTACAATGAGCAGTTCTTC.

The chain employs TRBV12-5 and TRBJ2-1; 7 bases are a match to TRBD2. Germline V lookup: CDR1 LGHNT, CDR2 FRNRAP. The CDR3 is made up of 19 amino acids. The V gene end was trimmed by 0 bases and the J gene end by 1 base; junction bases not matched to a gene: 12. Here the CDR3 DNA reads TGTGCTAGTGGTTTGGTACTAGGGCTAGCGGAGACTTCCTACAATGAGCAGTTCTTC. It translates to CASGLVLGLAETSYNEQFF.

This clonotype has a count of ten or more. The genes are TRBV7-3 and TRBJ2-2, with TRBD1 matching over 7 bases. From germline, CDR1 is SGHTA and CDR2 FQGTGA. The CDR3 loop spans 17 amino acids. J gave up 1 base and V 4 bases, and 9 bases lay outside the gene matches. The CDR3 DNA follows: TGTGCCAGCAGCTCGCCTAGGGGGCCGGAGAACACCGGGGAGCTGTTTTTT. This codes for CASSSPRGPENTGELFF.

This clonotype turned up a few times. The V and J genes are TRBV18 and TRBJ2-7; 8 bases fit TRBD2. Germline V CDR1 and CDR2: KGHSH, LQKENI. This CDR3 has 16 amino acids. The junction had 8 bases not matched to a gene; V was cut back by 2 bases and J by 2 bases. The CDR3 sequence: CASSPTAGGGPYEQYF. In nucleotides, the CDR3 is TGTGCCAGCTCACCAACGGCGGGAGGAGGCCCCTACGAGCAGTACTTC. Filled out from reference TRBV18 and TRBJ2-7, the complete variable domain reads NAGVMQNPRHLVRRRGQEARLRCSPMKGHSHVYWYRQLPEEGLKFMVYLQKENIIDESGMPKERFSAEFPKEGPSILRIQQVVRGDSAAYFCASSPTAGGGPYEQYFGPGTRLTVT.

The chain combines TRBV29-1 with TRBJ1-2; tentatively, D is TRBD1 (6 bases). The CDR3 sequence is 14 residues long. Trimming stripped 6 bases from V and 8 bases from J, with 22 bases between. Germline loops: CDR1 SQVTM, CDR2 ANQGSEA. The CDR3 here is CSVSEGTSRVGYTF. CDR3 nucleotides: TGCAGCGTATCTGAAGGGACATCAAGGGTAGGCTACACCTTC.

The table lists this clonotype with many counts. The chain is built from TRBV7-9 and TRBJ2-1; perhaps TRBD2 as D (6 bases). CDR3 size: 12 residues. Germline V gives CDR1 SEHNR, CDR2 FQNEAQ (reference sequence). Trimming removed 4 bases from V and 10 bases from J, with 11 bases in between. The chain's CDR3 is CASSYNLAEQFF. The CDR3 nucleotides read TGTGCCAGCAGCTATAATCTAGCGGAGCAGTTCTTC.

The V gene is TRBV24-1, the J gene TRBJ2-1, with 13 bases aligning to TRBD2. This CDR3 is built from 16 residues. V trimming: 7 bases; J trimming: 6 bases; junction bases outside the gene matches: 8. CDR1 KGHDR and CDR2 SFDVKD come from the germline V gene. The CDR3 loop reads CATSAPGLAGFNEQFF. The CDR3 DNA reads as TGTGCCACCAGCGCCCCGGGACTAGCGGGATTCAATGAGCAGTTCTTC.

A few counts support this clonotype. The CDR3 here is CASSLEAGANVLTF. The CDR3, as DNA: TGTGCCAGCAGCTTGGAGGCTGGGGCCAACGTCCTGACTTTC. The chain carries TRBV5-6 and TRBJ2-6; D not certain. V gave up 0 bases and J gave up 2 bases, with 3 bases separating them. The CDR3 length is 14 residues. CDR1 is SGHDT and CDR2 is YYEEEE in the germline V gene.

This chain links TRBV5-1 with TRBJ1-1; 9 nucleotides match TRBD1. J gave up 6 bases and V 5 bases, and 8 bases lay outside the gene matches. CDR1 is SGHRS and CDR2 is YFSETQ in the germline V gene. CDR3 length: 14 amino acids. The CDR3: CASRSGQGSAEAFF. As DNA, the CDR3 is TGCGCCAGCAGATCGGGACAGGGTTCGGCTGAAGCTTTCTTT.

This clonotype was seen a few times. This chain joins TRBV6-2 or TRBV6-3 and TRBJ2-1; weak D call: TRBD2 (6 bases). Deletions cut 7 bases from V and 10 bases from J, with 17 bases between. Germline CDR1 is MNHEY and CDR2 is SVGEGT. The CDR3 extends over 13 amino acids. In DNA, the CDR3 is TGTGCCAGCACTCTCCCGGGAGTCTGGGAGCAGTTCTTC. Its translation: CASTLPGVWEQFF.

This clonotype has just one count. This may be a read error: a much more frequent sequence differs by one nucleotide. This chain links TRBV7-6 with TRBJ2-1; D tentatively fits TRBD1 or TRBD2 (6 bases each). Germline assignment: CDR1 SGHVS and CDR2 FNYEAQ. Trimming cost V 3 bases and J 7 bases, with 19 bases left between them. The CDR3 totals 16 residues. CDR3 protein: CASSFAVGGRQNEQFF. The CDR3 nucleotides are TGTGCCAGCAGCTTCGCTGTGGGGGGCCGGCAGAATGAGCAGTTCTTC. Supplemented by reference TRBV7-6 and TRBJ2-1, the full variable domain reads GAGVSQSPRYKVTKRGQDVALRCDPISGHVSLYWYRQALGQGPEFLTYFNYEAQQDKSGLPNDRFSAERPEGSISTLTIQRTEQRDSAMYRCASSFAVGGRQNEQFFGPGTRLTVL.

This clonotype was found a few times. V and J are TRBV12-3 or TRBV12-4 and TRBJ1-3; D not resolved. The length of the CDR3 is 15 residues. V lost 5 bases to trimming and J lost 2 bases, with 13 bases between them. CDR3 nucleotides: TGTGCCAGCAGTCCCTGGCCGGGAGCTGGAAACACCATATATTTT. Translation: CASSPWPGAGNTIYF.